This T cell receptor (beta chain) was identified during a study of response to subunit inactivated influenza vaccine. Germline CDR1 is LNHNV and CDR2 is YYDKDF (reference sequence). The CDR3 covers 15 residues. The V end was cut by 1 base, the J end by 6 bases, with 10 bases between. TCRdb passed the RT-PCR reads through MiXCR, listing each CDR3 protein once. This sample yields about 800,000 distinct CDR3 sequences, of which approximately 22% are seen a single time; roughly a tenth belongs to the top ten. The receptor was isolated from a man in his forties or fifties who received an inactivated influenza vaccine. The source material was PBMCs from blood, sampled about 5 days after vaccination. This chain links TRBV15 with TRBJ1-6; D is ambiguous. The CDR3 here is CATSRARTANSPLHF. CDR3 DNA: TGTGCCACCAGCAGAGCCCGGACGGCTAATTCACCCCTCCACTTT.